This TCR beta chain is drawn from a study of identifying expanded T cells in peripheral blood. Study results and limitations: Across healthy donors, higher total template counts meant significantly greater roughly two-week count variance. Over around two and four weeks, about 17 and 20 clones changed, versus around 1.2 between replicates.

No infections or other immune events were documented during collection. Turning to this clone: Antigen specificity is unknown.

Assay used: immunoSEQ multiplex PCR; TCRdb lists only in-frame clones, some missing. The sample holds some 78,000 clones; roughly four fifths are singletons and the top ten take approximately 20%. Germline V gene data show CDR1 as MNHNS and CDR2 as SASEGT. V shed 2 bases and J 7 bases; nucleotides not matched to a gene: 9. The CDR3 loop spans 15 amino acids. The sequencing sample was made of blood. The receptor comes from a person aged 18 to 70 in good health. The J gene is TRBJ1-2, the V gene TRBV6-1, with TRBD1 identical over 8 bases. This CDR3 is CASSELTGQGAGYTF. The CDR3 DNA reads TGTGCCAGCAGTGAACTTACAGGACAGGGAGCTGGCTACACCTTC.